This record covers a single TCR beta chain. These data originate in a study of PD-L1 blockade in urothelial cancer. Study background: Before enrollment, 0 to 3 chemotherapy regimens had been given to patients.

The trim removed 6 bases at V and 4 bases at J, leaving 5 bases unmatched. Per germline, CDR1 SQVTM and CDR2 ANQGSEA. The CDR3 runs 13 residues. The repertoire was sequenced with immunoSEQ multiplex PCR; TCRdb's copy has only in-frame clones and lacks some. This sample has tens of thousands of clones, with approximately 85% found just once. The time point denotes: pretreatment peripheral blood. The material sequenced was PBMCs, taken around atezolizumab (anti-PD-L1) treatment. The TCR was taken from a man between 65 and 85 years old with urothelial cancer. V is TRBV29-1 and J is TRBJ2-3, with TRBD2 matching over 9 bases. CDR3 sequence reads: CSVERGAADTQYF. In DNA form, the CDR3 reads TGCAGCGTCGAGCGGGGGGCAGCAGATACGCAGTATTTT.